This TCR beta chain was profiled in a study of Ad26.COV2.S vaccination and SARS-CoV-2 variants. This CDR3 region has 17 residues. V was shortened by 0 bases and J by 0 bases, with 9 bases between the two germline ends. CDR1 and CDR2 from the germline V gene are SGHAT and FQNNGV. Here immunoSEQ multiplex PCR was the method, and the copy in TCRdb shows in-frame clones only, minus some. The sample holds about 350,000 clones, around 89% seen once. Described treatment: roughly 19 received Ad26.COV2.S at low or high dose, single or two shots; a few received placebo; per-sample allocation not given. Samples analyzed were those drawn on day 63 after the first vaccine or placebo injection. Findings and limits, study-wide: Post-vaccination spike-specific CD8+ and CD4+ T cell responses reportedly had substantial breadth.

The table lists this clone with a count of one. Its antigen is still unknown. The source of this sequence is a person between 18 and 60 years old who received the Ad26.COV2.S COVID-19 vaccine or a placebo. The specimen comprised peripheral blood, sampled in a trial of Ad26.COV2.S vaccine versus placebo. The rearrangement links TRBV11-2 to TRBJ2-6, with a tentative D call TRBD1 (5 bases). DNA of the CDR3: TGTGCCAGCAGCTTAGATAGCAGGGTCTCTGGGGCCAACGTCCTGACTTTC. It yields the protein CASSLDSRVSGANVLTF.